This passage covers 15 T cell receptor beta chains from one sample sequenced in a study of T-cell memory formation after mild COVID-19. TCRdb reprocessed the 5' RACE reads via MiXCR and lists one record per CDR3 protein. The sample has under 200,000 distinct CDR3 sequences; around a tenth are singletons. The sequenced sample was PBMCs or a T cell subset sorted from them (not recorded which). These receptors all come from a man between 18 and 29 years old who had mild COVID-19 (a few samples of this study predate the infection). Cell type and time point are not known.

In this sample, this clonotype turned up a few times. The chain has TRBV5-1 and TRBJ2-5, with D perhaps matching TRBD1 or TRBD2 (5 bases each). The V gene's germline CDR1 is SGHRS and CDR2 YFSETQ. Trimming left V 4 bases short and J 1 base short, with 17 bases between. The CDR3 length is 16 residues. CDR3 sequence reads: CASSTPGAVSQETQYF. The CDR3 DNA reads TGCGCCAGCAGCACCCCCGGGGCAGTTTCCCAAGAGACCCAGTACTTC.

This clonotype was seen at least ten times. This rearrangement joins TRBV20-1 to TRBJ1-2; no definite D call. Germline lookup yields CDR1 DFQATT and CDR2 SNEGSKA (reference sequence). CDR3 length: 13 residues. V dropped 4 bases and J dropped 4 bases, with 13 bases sitting between them. CDR3 loop: CSATGNRGYGYTF. In DNA, the CDR3 is TGCAGTGCTACCGGAAATAGAGGCTATGGCTACACCTTC.

V gene TRBV9 combines with J gene TRBJ2-7; 8 bases align to TRBD1. Germline CDR1 SGDLS, CDR2 YYNGEE. V lost 3 bases, J lost 5 bases, and 10 bases stayed unmatched. The CDR3 sequence is 15 residues long. The CDR3 DNA reads as TGTGCCAGCAGCGCTGATCCCGACAGGGGTCACGAGCAGTACTTC. Its translation: CASSADPDRGHEQYF.

This clonotype was detected a few times. The CDR3 region has the DNA TGCGCCAGCAGCCAAGAACCCCGGGCCGGCTACACCTTC. Translating it yields CASSQEPRAGYTF. V gene TRBV4-3 combines with J gene TRBJ1-2; D gene unclear. V lost 0 bases to trimming and J lost 8 bases, with 10 bases between them. CDR1 and CDR2 from the germline V gene are LGHNA and YSLEER. The CDR3 has 13 amino acids.

In this sample, this clonotype turned up many times. The V and J genes are TRBV5-1 and TRBJ1-1, with TRBD1 as a possible D gene (5 bases). The germline V gene encodes CDR1 SGHRS and CDR2 YFSETQ. The ends were cut back, 4 bases at V and 3 bases at J, with 13 bases in the middle. The CDR3 contains 14 residues. The CDR3 here is CASSDDGGYTEAFF. Here the CDR3 DNA reads TGCGCCAGCAGCGACGACGGGGGTTACACTGAAGCTTTCTTT.

This clonotype was seen at least ten times. This chain links TRBV5-1 with TRBJ2-3; no firm D call. This CDR3 has 13 amino acids. The germline V and J ends were trimmed by 0 bases and 5 bases, with 7 bases remaining between them. Per the germline V gene, CDR1 is SGHRS and CDR2 is YFSETQ. CDR3 sequence reads: CASSLGGRDTQYF. The CDR3 bases are TGCGCCAGCAGCTTGGGCGGAAGAGATACGCAGTATTTT.

This clonotype was seen at least ten times. The V call is TRBV5-1, the J call TRBJ1-5; 9 nucleotides agree with TRBD1. The CDR3 contains 14 residues. CDR1 SGHRS and CDR2 YFSETQ come from the germline V gene. With V trimmed by 5 bases and J by 4 bases, 4 bases remained unmatched. The CDR3 loop is CASRQTGGNQPQHF. The CDR3 region has the DNA TGCGCCAGCAGGCAGACAGGGGGTAATCAGCCCCAGCATTTT.

V usage is TRBV5-1 and J usage is TRBJ2-5; possibly TRBD2 for D (5 bases). V gave up 7 bases and J gave up 0 bases, with 13 bases separating them. The CDR3 has 14 residues. CDR1 and CDR2 (germline): SGHRS, YFSETQ. The DNA of the CDR3 is TGCGCCAGCCGGGGTGAGGGATACCAAGAGACCCAGTACTTC. Translating it yields CASRGEGYQETQYF.

Here the CDR3 reads CASSRIGLAGTTDTQYF. The CDR3 bases are TGCGCCAGCAGTAGGATAGGACTAGCGGGGACTACAGATACGCAGTATTTT. The gene calls are TRBV5-1 and TRBJ2-3; 12 bases fit TRBD2. V dropped 5 bases and J dropped 3; count of bases not matched to a gene: 10. This CDR3 region has 17 residues. Per the germline V gene, CDR1 is SGHRS and CDR2 is YFSETQ.

This clonotype has only a few counts. This sequence joins TRBV25-1 and TRBJ1-2; D is undetermined. Trimming removed 3 bases from V and 0 bases from J, with 5 bases in between. CDR1 is MGHDK and CDR2 is SYGVNS in the germline V gene. The CDR3 runs to 13 residues. The chain's CDR3 is CASSETSNYGYTF. The CDR3 nucleotides read TGTGCCAGCAGTGAGACATCTAACTATGGCTACACCTTC.

The rearrangement uses TRBV20-1 and TRBJ1-2, with D possibly being TRBD1 (6 bases). CDR3 length equals 14 residues. The V and J ends lost 6 bases and 4 bases respectively, with 18 bases between them. The germline V gene has CDR1 DFQATT and CDR2 SNEGSKA (reference sequence). Written as DNA, the CDR3 is TGCAGTGCCCCCAGGGGAGGGTTGGGCTATGGCTACACCTTC. Its protein is CSAPRGGLGYGYTF.

This chain links TRBV7-2 with TRBJ2-3; D is unclear. V was trimmed by 5 bases and J by 2 bases, leaving 8 bases between them. The CDR3 length is 13 residues. The germline gives CDR1 SGHTA, CDR2 FQGNSA. This chain's CDR3 is CASSPTNTDTQYF. The CDR3 DNA reads TGTGCCAGCAGCCCCACAAACACAGATACGCAGTATTTT.

The chain links TRBV18 to TRBJ1-6, with 9 bases fitting TRBD1. Germline CDR1 and CDR2: KGHSH and LQKENI. CDR3 length equals 15 residues. J gave up 7 bases and V 5 bases, and 6 bases lay outside the gene matches. CDR3 in DNA: TGTGCCAGCTCATCTCGGACAGGGGTGAATTCACCCCTCCACTTT. Translated, it gives CASSSRTGVNSPLHF.

This clonotype has at least ten counts. This chain joins TRBV5-1 and TRBJ2-2; the match to TRBD2 covers 7 bases. This CDR3 is 16 amino acids long. With V trimmed by 1 base and J by 3 bases, 6 bases remained unmatched. Germline-derived CDR1 and CDR2 are SGHRS and YFSETQ. The CDR3: CASSLTGRSDTGELFF. DNA of the CDR3: TGCGCCAGCAGCTTGACCGGGAGGTCGGACACCGGGGAGCTGTTTTTT.

This clonotype was seen more than once but under ten times. The chain carries TRBV3-1 and TRBJ2-4, with 11 nucleotides matching TRBD1. With 0 bases clipped from V and 6 bases from J, the junction kept 1 base outside the gene matches. The CDR3 consists of 15 residues. Germline CDR1 reads LGHDT; CDR2 reads YNNKEL (reference sequence). CDR3 coding DNA: TGTGCCAGCAGCCAAGAGGGACAGGGGGGAAACATTCAGTACTTC. Its translation is CASSQEGQGGNIQYF.